The present T cell receptor beta chain was sequenced within a study of cytomegalovirus exposure and HLA in healthy donors. The study ran its PCR with 60 Vbeta and 13 Jbeta primers. The repertoire was sequenced with immunoSEQ multiplex PCR; TCRdb's copy has only in-frame clones and lacks some. The sample lists around 86,000 clones; roughly 8.2% were seen once. With 4 bases clipped from V and 4 bases from J, the junction kept 3 bases outside the gene matches. The germline CDR1 and CDR2 sequences are SEHNR and FQNEAQ (reference sequence). The CDR3 totals 13 residues. The sequenced material came from PBMCs. The V gene is TRBV7-9, the J gene TRBJ1-1; TRBD1 aligns across 7 bases. The clonotype originates from a man in his fifties in good health and CMV-seronegative. The CDR3 reads CASSSTGVTEAFF. As DNA, the CDR3 is TGTGCCAGCAGCTCCACAGGGGTCACTGAAGCTTTCTTT. Full variable domain (rest looked up from reference TRBV7-9 and TRBJ1-1): DTGVSQNPRHKITKRGQNVTFRCDPISEHNRLYWYRQTLGQGPEFLTYFQNEAQLEKSRLLSDRFSAERPKGSFSTLEIQRTEQGDSAMYLCASSSTGVTEAFFGQGTRLTVV.